These T cell receptor beta chains were read from a single sample in a study of T cells in tumors and immune-related adverse events. Measured with immunoSEQ multiplex PCR; TCRdb has only the in-frame clones, and not every one. Among 20,000 to 25,000 clones listed, 90% to 95% were seen once. The starting material was lymph node tissue, obtained from a patient treated with anti-PD-1 therapy. All receptors come from a female donor with metastatic renal cell carcinoma. The CDR3 runs from the conserved cysteine through the conserved F or W. The D gene is left open where the match is weak. Only some rows state a clone size, as once, few, many or a class for expanded clones.

J	D	size	V	CDR3	DNA
TRBJ1-1	TRBD1	once	TRBV6-5	CASSYTPGGGNTEAFF	TGTGCCAGCAGTTACACCCCAGGGGGCGGGAACACTGAAGCTTTCTTT
TRBJ2-1	NA	NA	TRBV6-6	CASSYSGQDNEQFF	TGTGCCAGCAGTTACTCTGGGCAGGACAATGAGCAGTTCTTC
TRBJ1-2	TRBD1	NA	TRBV5-1	CASSLGGTEYGYTF	TGCGCCAGCAGCTTGGGGGGGACAGAATATGGCTACACCTTC
TRBJ2-7	TRBD1	NA	TRBV5-1	CASSLGTGGAYEQYF	TGCGCCAGCAGCTTGGGGACAGGGGGCGCCTACGAGCAGTACTTC
TRBJ1-4	NA	NA	TRBV6-6	CASTVDRKLFF	TGTGCCAGCACCGTAGACAGAAAACTGTTTTTT
TRBJ2-5	NA	NA	TRBV25-1	CASSEWGSGETQYF	TGTGCCAGCAGTGAATGGGGCAGTGGGGAGACCCAGTACTTC
TRBJ1-2	NA	NA	TRBV5-1	CASTGTGTIGYTF	TGCGCCAGTACCGGGACGGGGACGATTGGCTACACCTTC
TRBJ2-5	NA	few	TRBV2	CASSPRQGKGETQYF	TGTGCCAGCAGCCCTAGGCAGGGGAAGGGGGAGACCCAGTACTTC
TRBJ2-5	TRBD2	NA	TRBV11-2	CASSLQRGLQETQYF	TGTGCCAGCAGCTTGCAGCGGGGCCTTCAAGAGACCCAGTACTTC
TRBJ1-1	NA	NA	TRBV19	CASSIDRGDTEAFF	TGTGCCAGTAGTATAGATAGGGGGGATACTGAAGCTTTCTTT
TRBJ2-7	NA	NA	TRBV7-6	CASSPRDQHYEQYF	TGTGCCAGCAGCCCCCGGGACCAACACTACGAGCAGTACTTC
TRBJ2-4	TRBD2	NA	TRBV11-3	CASSPRALREGKNIQYF	TGTGCCAGCAGCCCCCGGGCCCTAAGGGAGGGCAAAAACATTCAGTACTTC
TRBJ1-5	NA	NA	TRBV30	CADTPGLAGWPQHF	TGTGCAGACACTCCAGGGTTGGCGGGATGGCCCCAGCATTTT
TRBJ2-5	TRBD2	NA	TRBV2	CASSMTSGRSWETQYF	TGTGCCAGCAGCATGACTAGCGGGAGATCGTGGGAGACCCAGTACTTC
TRBJ1-2	NA	NA	TRBV7-9	CASSLALGVAYGYTF	TGTGCCAGCAGCTTAGCGCTCGGGGTCGCCTATGGCTACACCTTC
TRBJ2-7	NA	NA	TRBV19	CASSINGYEQYF	TGTGCCAGTAGTATTAACGGCTACGAGCAGTACTTC
TRBJ2-5	TRBD1	NA	TRBV5-1	CASSFGTGQETQYF	TGCGCCAGCAGCTTTGGGACAGGCCAAGAGACCCAGTACTTC
TRBJ2-7	NA	NA	TRBV21-1	CAIRLWDRFPYEQYF	TGTGCCATCCGCCTTTGGGACAGGTTTCCCTACGAGCAGTACTTC
TRBJ2-1	NA	NA	TRBV5-1	CASSLDQGNEQFF	TGCGCCAGCAGCCTTGATCAGGGCAATGAGCAGTTCTTC
TRBJ2-7	TRBD2	NA	TRBV5-6	CASSIPGTSGRRAYEQYF	TGTGCCAGCAGCATACCCGGGACTAGCGGGAGGAGGGCCTACGAGCAGTACTTC
TRBJ1-2	NA	NA	TRBV7-9	CASSSNRDGYTF	TGTGCCAGCAGCTCGAACAGGGATGGCTACACCTTC
TRBJ2-1	TRBD1	NA	TRBV7-8	CASSLVTGTGSTNEQFF	TGTGCCAGCAGCTTAGTTACCGGGACAGGGAGTACCAATGAGCAGTTCTTC
TRBJ2-2	TRBD2	once	TRBV6-1	CASSEGSGRKTGELFF	TGTGCCAGCAGCGAAGGTAGCGGGAGAAAGACCGGGGAGCTGTTTTTT
TRBJ1-1	NA	NA	TRBV11-3	CASSFSRSTEAFF	TGTGCCAGCAGCTTCTCACGGAGCACTGAAGCTTTCTTT
TRBJ2-2	TRBD2	NA	TRBV2	CASSGTSGGLFF	TGTGCCAGCAGTGGGACTAGCGGGGGGCTGTTTTTT